This record looks at one T cell receptor (beta chain) sequence and its context. J lost 3 bases, V lost 4 bases, and 13 bases had no gene match. CDR3 length equals 17 residues. Germline-derived CDR1 and CDR2 are SGHRS and YFSETQ. This sample is part of a study of T-cell memory formation after mild COVID-19. MiXCR, applied by TCRdb to the 5' RACE reads, yields one record per CDR3 protein. The table lists about 400,000 distinct CDR3 sequences, 13% to 15% of them singletons. Sequenced sample: PBMCs or a T cell subset sorted from them (not recorded which). The sequence was obtained from a man younger than 35 who had mild COVID-19 (a few samples of this study predate the infection). Cell type and time point are not known. The V and J genes are TRBV5-1 and TRBJ2-3; 8 bases agree with TRBD2. This CDR3 reads CASSPPFAGTRTDTQYF. The CDR3 bases are TGCGCCAGCAGCCCGCCCTTCGCCGGGACTAGAACAGATACGCAGTATTTT.